The 27 T cell receptor beta chains in this list originate from one sample, sequenced in a study of blood T cells in healthy people across ages. PCR was performed a second time for about 7 to 12 cycles using a sample-barcoded 5' primer and a J-beta primer mix. MiXCR, applied by TCRdb to the 5' RACE reads, yields one record per CDR3 protein. The data contain 1.5 million to 2 million distinct CDR3 sequences, approximately 40% of them seen just once; the ten biggest clones take up roughly 23%. Sequencing input: blood. These receptors were taken from a human donor in good health.

In DNA, the CDR3 is TGCAGCGCCAAGCGGAGGTACCAAGAGACCCAGTACTTC. This codes for CSAKRRYQETQYF. The gene calls are TRBV29-1 and TRBJ2-5; a possible D gene is TRBD2 (5 bases). V lost 7 bases to trimming and J lost 0 bases, with 12 bases between them. CDR1 is SQVTM, CDR2 ANQGSEA, per germline. This CDR3 spans 13 amino acids.

The genes are TRBV7-9 and TRBJ2-3; the D gene is possibly TRBD2 (5 bases). Germline loops: CDR1 SEHNR, CDR2 FQNEAQ (reference sequence). Trimming took off 6 bases at V and 2 bases at J, with 15 bases between the two ends. The CDR3 runs to 15 residues. This CDR3 reads CASRTAGMVTDTQYF. CDR3 nucleotides: TGTGCCAGCAGAACAGCCGGGATGGTCACAGATACGCAGTATTTT.

The V call is TRBV6-2 or TRBV6-3, the J call TRBJ2-1, with D tentatively TRBD2 (5 bases). Germline V gene sequence: CDR1 MNHEY, CDR2 SVGEGT. V was cut by 0 bases and J by 13 bases, with 16 bases left in between. This CDR3 region has 14 residues. CDR3 DNA sequence: TGTGCCAGCAGTTACTCGGCTAGCAAAGAGACCCAGTTCTTC. Translated, it gives CASSYSASKETQFF.

The chain employs TRBV2 and TRBJ1-2; D is perhaps TRBD1 (6 bases). Germline-derived CDR1 and CDR2 are SNHLY and FYNNEI. The CDR3 is made up of 17 amino acids. V was clipped by 5 bases and J by 0 bases, with 19 bases between them. In DNA form, the CDR3 reads TGTGCCAGCAGTATTGGGTCCCGACAGGTTGCTAACTATGGCTACACCTTC. Translated, it gives CASSIGSRQVANYGYTF.

The chain uses TRBV3-1 and TRBJ2-7, with no clear D. V lost 4 bases and J 0 bases, leaving 10 bases between the germline ends. CDR3 size: 14 residues. Germline V gene sequence: CDR1 LGHDT, CDR2 YNNKEL (reference sequence). The CDR3 loop reads CASSPFSVSYEQYF. CDR3 DNA: TGTGCCAGCAGCCCATTTAGTGTCTCCTACGAGCAGTACTTC.

The V and J genes are TRBV7-9 and TRBJ1-1; 8 bases line up with TRBD1. The germline gives CDR1 SEHNR, CDR2 FQNEAQ (reference sequence). J gave up 5 bases and V 2 bases, and 10 bases lay outside the gene matches. This CDR3 has 16 amino acids. The CDR3 here is CASSLSAGGMSTEAFF. The DNA for the CDR3 is TGTGCCAGCAGCTTATCGGCAGGGGGCATGAGTACTGAAGCTTTCTTT.

This clonotype has only a few counts. Germline and junction disagree at one end, which may indicate a read error. The rearrangement links TRBV6-6 to TRBJ1-5; D ambiguous. The CDR3 covers 16 residues. CDR1 is MNHNY, CDR2 SVGAGI, per germline (reference sequence). CDR3 nucleotides: TGTGCCTGCAGTCGGTCGGATTCTTATAGCAATCAGCCCCAGCATTTT. It translates to CACSRSDSYSNQPQHF.

V and J are TRBV7-8 and TRBJ2-1, with D possibly matching TRBD2 (6 bases). CDR3 length equals 14 residues. Germline CDR1 and CDR2: SGHVS and FQNEAQ. V lost 1 base to trimming and J lost 9 bases, with 13 bases between them. CDR3 amino acids: CASSLERVPSEQFF. CDR3 DNA: TGTGCCAGCAGCTTAGAGCGGGTACCCAGTGAGCAGTTCTTC. Supplemented by reference TRBV7-8 and TRBJ2-1, the full variable domain reads GAGVSQSPRYKVAKRGQDVALRCDPISGHVSLFWYQQALGQGPEFLTYFQNEAQLDKSGLPSDRFFAERPEGSVSTLKIQRTQQEDSAVYLCASSLERVPSEQFFGPGTRLTVL.

The V call is TRBV6-2 or TRBV6-3, the J call TRBJ1-5, with D hard to call. Trimming took off 2 bases at V and 3 bases at J, with 11 bases between the two ends. There are 15 residues in the CDR3. CDR1 is MNHEY, CDR2 SVGEGT, per germline. In DNA form, the CDR3 reads TGTGCCAGCAGTTACCTCGACCGCTACAATCAGCCCCAGCATTTT. Translation: CASSYLDRYNQPQHF.

V gene TRBV6-2 or TRBV6-3 combines with J gene TRBJ2-1; no reliable D call. The length of the CDR3 is 14 residues. With 2 bases removed from V and 8 bases from J, the gap between germline ends came to 13 bases. In germline, CDR1 is MNHEY, CDR2 SVGEGT. The CDR3 DNA reads TGTGCCAGCAGTTACAGTAGCCCACCGGATGAGCAGTTCTTC. It specifies CASSYSSPPDEQFF.

Here the CDR3 reads CASSQGQDYSYEQYF. The DNA for the CDR3 is TGTGCCAGCAGCCAAGGACAGGACTACTCCTACGAGCAGTACTTC. The chain uses TRBV14 and TRBJ2-7; D possibly matches TRBD1 or TRBD2 (6 bases each). Germline V lookup: CDR1 SGHDN, CDR2 FVKESK. Deletions cut 1 base from V and 0 bases from J, with 10 bases between. The CDR3 consists of 15 residues.

V gene TRBV7-2 combines with J gene TRBJ2-3; D may be TRBD1 (6 bases). The length of the CDR3 is 17 residues. Between the trimmed V and J ends, which lost 0 bases and 4 bases, there was a span of 17 bases. CDR1 is SGHTA, CDR2 FQGNSA, per germline. The CDR3 here is CASSLAPKGRGPDTQYF. Written as DNA, the CDR3 is TGTGCCAGCAGCTTAGCGCCCAAGGGCAGGGGCCCAGATACGCAGTATTTT.

In this sample, this clonotype turned up a few times. The chain carries TRBV7-6 and TRBJ1-1; D might be TRBD1 (6 bases). The CDR3 sequence is 14 residues long. In germline, CDR1 is SGHVS, CDR2 FNYEAQ. V lost 5 bases and J lost 4, with 14 bases in between. The chain's CDR3 is CASSPWRGGTEAFF. The CDR3 coding sequence is TGTGCCAGCAGCCCTTGGAGGGGGGGCACTGAAGCTTTCTTT.

This clonotype has more than one count but fewer than ten. The DNA for the CDR3 is TGTGCCAGCAGCCAAGATGGGTTTTCGGGAGGCTACACCTTC. This sequence encodes CASSQDGFSGGYTF. The chain employs TRBV4-2 and TRBJ1-2; D remains unclear. There are 14 residues in the CDR3. Germline CDR1 and CDR2: LGHNA and YNFKEQ. The ends were cut back, 0 bases at V and 8 bases at J, with 13 bases in the middle.

This chain links TRBV7-3 with TRBJ2-2; D is possibly TRBD1 (6 bases). CDR3 length: 13 residues. Germline V gene lookup returns CDR1 SGHTA and CDR2 FQGTGA. The ends were cut back, 6 bases at V and 6 bases at J, with 11 bases in the middle. The CDR3: CASRVGGPGELFF. Here the CDR3 DNA reads TGTGCCAGCAGAGTAGGGGGACCCGGGGAGCTGTTTTTT.

This chain connects TRBV29-1 to TRBJ2-3; the D gene is possibly TRBD1 (6 bases). V gave up 8 bases and J gave up 3 bases, with 15 bases separating them. CDR3 size: 13 residues. Germline V gene data show CDR1 as SQVTM and CDR2 as ANQGSEA. The CDR3 is CSLGGQLTDTQYF. DNA of the CDR3: TGCAGCTTAGGTGGACAGTTGACAGATACGCAGTATTTT.

There are a few counts of this clonotype. V gene TRBV20-1 combines with J gene TRBJ2-5, with TRBD1 as a possible D gene (5 bases). CDR3 size: 11 residues. V lost 6 bases, J lost 5 bases, and 10 bases lay in between. CDR1 DFQATT and CDR2 SNEGSKA come from the germline V gene (reference sequence). The CDR3 bases are TGCAGTGCGATGGGGCGGGAGACCCAGTACTTC. This translates into CSAMGRETQYF.

CDR3 loop: CASSRDLRGPGTDTQYF. The CDR3 nucleotides are TGCGCCAGCAGCCGGGACTTGCGGGGGCCCGGCACAGATACGCAGTATTTT. The chain couples TRBV5-1 to TRBJ2-3; a possible D gene is TRBD2 (7 bases). Per the germline V gene, CDR1 is SGHRS and CDR2 is YFSETQ. The ends were cut back, 4 bases at V and 1 base at J, with 19 bases in the middle. CDR3 size: 17 residues.

This clonotype was seen more than once but under ten times. The chain recombines TRBV5-1 with TRBJ2-7; 9 nucleotides line up with TRBD1. V was clipped by 6 bases and J by 4 bases; unmatched bases: 14. CDR3 size: 16 residues. Germline CDR1 and CDR2: SGHRS and YFSETQ. Here the CDR3 reads CASTLYPSDRGYEQYF. The CDR3 coding sequence is TGCGCCAGCACACTATACCCTTCGGACAGGGGATACGAGCAGTACTTC.

There are a few counts of this clonotype. The gene calls are TRBV3-1 and TRBJ2-1, with a possible D match to TRBD1 (7 bases). The CDR3 totals 18 residues. Germline V gene data show CDR1 as LGHDT and CDR2 as YNNKEL (reference sequence). V lost 3 bases and J lost 8, with 26 bases in between. CDR3 sequence reads: CASSHDRRGQHSLDEQFF. DNA of the CDR3: TGTGCCAGCAGCCATGATCGGAGGGGACAGCATTCTCTTGATGAGCAGTTCTTC.

The chain uses TRBV6-6 and TRBJ2-3; possibly TRBD2 for D (7 bases). Germline V lookup: CDR1 MNHNY, CDR2 SVGAGI (reference sequence). V shed 7 bases and J shed 3 bases, with 20 bases lying between them. The CDR3 has 16 amino acids. CDR3 amino acids: CASTARGGLKTDTQYF. The CDR3 DNA is TGTGCCAGCACCGCAAGGGGGGGGCTAAAGACAGATACGCAGTATTTT.

The chain recombines TRBV15 with TRBJ2-1; D is uncertain. From germline, CDR1 is LNHNV and CDR2 YYDKDF (reference sequence). The V end was cut by 4 bases, the J end by 6 bases, with 10 bases between. This CDR3 contains 13 residues. The CDR3 region has the DNA TGTGCCACCAGCATTATCCTTGCCAATGAGCAGTTCTTC. This translates into CATSIILANEQFF.

This clonotype has at least ten counts. The chain links TRBV7-2 to TRBJ2-7; maybe TRBD2 (6 bases). The germline V gene encodes CDR1 SGHTA and CDR2 FQGNSA. The CDR3 loop spans 14 amino acids. V shed 4 bases and J shed 4 bases, with 14 bases lying between them. The CDR3 sequence is CASSSEGSVYEQYF. Written as DNA, the CDR3 is TGTGCCAGCAGCTCGGAGGGATCGGTATACGAGCAGTACTTC.

V is TRBV3-1 and J is TRBJ2-6; weak D call: TRBD1 (5 bases). The CDR3 totals 17 residues. CDR1 LGHDT and CDR2 YNNKEL come from the germline V gene (reference sequence). V was trimmed by 4 bases and J by 4 bases, leaving 17 bases between them. The CDR3 protein is CASSRGTMSSGANVLTF. Written as DNA, the CDR3 is TGTGCCAGCAGCCGGGGCACCATGTCATCCGGGGCCAACGTCCTGACTTTC.

This clonotype was counted a few times. The chain carries TRBV15 and TRBJ2-3, with TRBD2 as a possible D gene (5 bases). CDR1 and CDR2 from the germline V gene are LNHNV and YYDKDF (reference sequence). Trimming removed 1 base at V and 4 bases at J, with 18 bases between. The CDR3 contains 17 residues. The CDR3 DNA follows: TGTGCCACCAGCAGAGGAGGCACTAGTCCCTGGTCAGATACGCAGTATTTT. Translated, it gives CATSRGGTSPWSDTQYF.

The V call is TRBV10-3, the J call TRBJ2-4, with a possible D match to TRBD2 (6 bases). In germline, CDR1 is ENHRY, CDR2 SYGVKD. The CDR3 is 14 amino acids. The V end lost 3 bases, the J end lost 3 bases, and 9 bases lay between the germline ends. CDR3 region: CAISDRDFKNIQYF. In nucleotides, the CDR3 is TGTGCCATCAGTGACCGGGACTTCAAAAACATTCAGTACTTC.

This clonotype was counted between two and nine times. The V call is TRBV19, the J call TRBJ2-3; TRBD2 matches at 11 bases. The CDR3 is made up of 15 amino acids. Germline CDR1 reads LNHDA; CDR2 reads SQIVND (reference sequence). V shed 5 bases and J 2 bases; nucleotides not matched to a gene: 3. This chain's CDR3 is CASSETSGDTDTQYF. DNA for the CDR3: TGTGCCAGTAGTGAGACTAGCGGGGACACAGATACGCAGTATTTT. Drawing the rest from reference TRBV19 and TRBJ2-3, the complete variable domain is DGGITQSPKYLFRKEGQNVTLSCEQNLNHDAMYWYRQDPGQGLRLIYYSQIVNDFQKGDIAEGYSVSREKKESFPLTVTSAQKNPTAFYLCASSETSGDTDTQYFGPGTRLTVL.